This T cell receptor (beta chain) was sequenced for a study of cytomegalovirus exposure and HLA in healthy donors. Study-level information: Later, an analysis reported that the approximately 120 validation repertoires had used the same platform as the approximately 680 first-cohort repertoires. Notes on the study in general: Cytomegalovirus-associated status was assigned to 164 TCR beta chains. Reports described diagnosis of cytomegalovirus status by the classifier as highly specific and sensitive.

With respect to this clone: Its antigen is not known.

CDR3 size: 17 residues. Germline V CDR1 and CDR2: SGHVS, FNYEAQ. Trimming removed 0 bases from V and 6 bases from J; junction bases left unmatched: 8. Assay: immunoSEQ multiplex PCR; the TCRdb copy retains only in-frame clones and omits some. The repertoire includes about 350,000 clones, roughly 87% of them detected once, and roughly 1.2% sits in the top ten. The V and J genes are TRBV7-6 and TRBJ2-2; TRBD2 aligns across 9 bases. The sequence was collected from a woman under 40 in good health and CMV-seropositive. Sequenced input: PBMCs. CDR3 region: CASSLARGRAAAGELFF. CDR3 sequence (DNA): TGTGCCAGCAGCTTAGCGCGCGGGAGGGCTGCGGCCGGGGAGCTGTTTTTT. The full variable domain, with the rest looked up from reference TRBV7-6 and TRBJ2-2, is GAGVSQSPRYKVTKRGQDVALRCDPISGHVSLYWYRQALGQGPEFLTYFNYEAQQDKSGLPNDRFSAERPEGSISTLTIQRTEQRDSAMYRCASSLARGRAAAGELFFGEGSRLTVL.